This T cell receptor beta chain was profiled in a study of OX40 agonist ivuxolimab in advanced cancers. Measured with immunoSEQ multiplex PCR; TCRdb has only the in-frame clones, and not every one. This table holds fewer than 85,000 clones, approximately 90% found once. The CDR3 spans 14 residues. Germline CDR1 GTSNPN, CDR2 SVGIG (reference sequence). V was shortened by 0 bases and J by 9 bases, with 15 bases between the two germline ends. Sequenced material: CD4+ or CD8+ T cells sorted from blood, taken in a trial of the OX40 agonist ivuxolimab. The chain is built from TRBV30 and TRBJ2-1, with D unresolved. The receptor was derived from an adult with an advanced solid tumor such as melanoma, head and neck, liver or kidney cancer. The CDR3 sequence: CAWSVSLASSEQFF. The CDR3, as DNA: TGTGCCTGGAGTGTATCCCTCGCCAGCAGTGAGCAGTTCTTC.